These T cell receptor beta chains were read from a single sample in a study of post-analysis software for immune sequencing data. Each CDR3 protein is one row after TCRdb ran MiXCR on the PCR reads. The repertoire holds about 160,000 distinct CDR3 sequences, 35% to 40% seen once, with approximately 30% in the top ten. Sequenced material: blood, taken after autologous hematopoietic stem cell transplantation. These receptors were obtained from a girl aged 5 to 17 with multiple sclerosis. The CDR3 runs from the conserved cysteine through the conserved F or W. The order of the fields is D gene, J gene, V gene, clone size, CDR3 protein, CDR3 DNA. The D gene is left open where the match is weak. Clone size is shown for a subset of rows, as once, few, many or a class of expanded clone.

D gene: NA
J gene: TRBJ1-1
V gene: TRBV4-1
clone size: NA
CDR3 protein: CASSQEQNTEAFF
CDR3 DNA: TGCGCCAGCAGCCAAGAGCAGAACACTGAAGCTTTCTTT

D gene: NA
J gene: TRBJ2-5
V gene: TRBV29-1
clone size: many
CDR3 protein: CSVGDTQETQYF
CDR3 DNA: TGCAGCGTTGGGGACACTCAAGAGACCCAGTACTTC

D gene: TRBD2
J gene: TRBJ2-5
V gene: TRBV20-1
clone size: NA
CDR3 protein: CSARDPLAGGPWARKTQYF
CDR3 DNA: TGCAGTGCTAGAGACCCACTAGCGGGAGGGCCGTGGGCCAGGAAGACCCAGTACTTC

D gene: TRBD1
J gene: TRBJ2-5
V gene: TRBV28
clone size: once
CDR3 protein: CASSTGGAGETQYF
CDR3 DNA: TGTGCCAGCTCGACAGGGGGCGCTGGGGAGACCCAGTACTTC

D gene: NA
J gene: TRBJ2-5
V gene: TRBV25-1
clone size: NA
CDR3 protein: CASSDTGWGEETQYF
CDR3 DNA: TGTGCCAGCAGTGACACGGGTTGGGGTGAAGAGACCCAGTACTTC

D gene: TRBD2
J gene: TRBJ2-1
V gene: TRBV27
clone size: once
CDR3 protein: CASQPSSGYNEQFF
CDR3 DNA: TGTGCCTCCCAGCCGTCTAGCGGATACAATGAGCAGTTCTTC

D gene: NA
J gene: TRBJ1-1
V gene: TRBV5-5
clone size: few
CDR3 protein: CASSWAMNTEAFF
CDR3 DNA: TGTGCCAGCAGCTGGGCTATGAACACTGAAGCTTTCTTT

D gene: NA
J gene: TRBJ2-5
V gene: TRBV14
clone size: NA
CDR3 protein: CASSQAWAETQYF
CDR3 DNA: TGTGCCAGCAGCCAAGCATGGGCGGAGACCCAGTACTTC

D gene: NA
J gene: TRBJ1-1
V gene: TRBV7-9
clone size: NA
CDR3 protein: CASSEGGNTEAFF
CDR3 DNA: TGTGCCAGCAGCGAGGGAGGGAACACTGAAGCTTTCTTT

D gene: TRBD2
J gene: TRBJ2-1
V gene: TRBV5-1
clone size: NA
CDR3 protein: CASSSGTNNEQFF
CDR3 DNA: TGCGCCAGCAGCTCTGGGACTAACAATGAGCAGTTCTTC

D gene: NA
J gene: TRBJ2-7
V gene: TRBV7-6
clone size: few
CDR3 protein: CASSTIKGASVYEQYF
CDR3 DNA: TGTGCCAGCAGCACCATAAAGGGGGCTAGCGTGTACGAGCAGTACTTC

D gene: NA
J gene: TRBJ2-5
V gene: TRBV27
clone size: many
CDR3 protein: CASSWGPVETQYF
CDR3 DNA: TGTGCCAGCAGCTGGGGACCGGTGGAGACCCAGTACTTC

D gene: NA
J gene: TRBJ1-6
V gene: TRBV27
clone size: NA
CDR3 protein: CASSLSTAHFYNSPLHF
CDR3 DNA: TGTGCCAGCAGTTTATCGACGGCACATTTTTATAATTCACCCCTCCACTTT

D gene: NA
J gene: TRBJ1-2
V gene: TRBV21-1
clone size: NA
CDR3 protein: CASSKAPFQKWAGKYGYTF
CDR3 DNA: TGTGCCAGCAGCAAAGCCCCCTTTCAAAAATGGGCAGGGAAGTATGGCTACACCTTC

D gene: NA
J gene: TRBJ1-5
V gene: TRBV6-2/TRBV6-3
clone size: NA
CDR3 protein: CASSLTDGGPQHF
CDR3 DNA: TGTGCCAGCAGCTTGACGGATGGGGGGCCCCAGCATTTT

D gene: NA
J gene: TRBJ2-5
V gene: TRBV7-9
clone size: NA
CDR3 protein: CASSHEGSQETQYF
CDR3 DNA: TGTGCCAGCAGCCATGAGGGCTCCCAAGAGACCCAGTACTTC

D gene: NA
J gene: TRBJ2-5
V gene: TRBV7-9
clone size: few
CDR3 protein: CASSLAPETTQYF
CDR3 DNA: TGTGCCAGCAGCTTAGCCCCTGAGACGACCCAGTACTTC

D gene: NA
J gene: TRBJ2-5
V gene: TRBV28
clone size: few
CDR3 protein: CASSLRQETQYF
CDR3 DNA: TGTGCCAGCAGTCTTCGACAAGAGACCCAGTACTTC

D gene: NA
J gene: TRBJ2-3
V gene: TRBV2
clone size: few
CDR3 protein: CASRRTVGGTDTQYF
CDR3 DNA: TGTGCCAGCAGACGGACAGTAGGAGGCACAGATACGCAGTATTTT

D gene: TRBD1
J gene: TRBJ2-7
V gene: TRBV11-3
clone size: few
CDR3 protein: CASSPFNRGEQYF
CDR3 DNA: TGTGCCAGCAGCCCATTCAACAGGGGCGAGCAGTACTTC